The rows below give T cell receptor beta chains drawn from one sample of a study of blood T cell repertoires in COVID-19. The table came from immunoSEQ multiplex PCR; TCRdb's copy has only in-frame clones and leaves some out. The sample has under 300,000 clones, 80% to 90% seen once. Input material: PBMCs or T cells enriched from blood (not recorded which). Receptor source: a woman between 45 and 60 years old who had recovered from COVID-19. Both conserved end residues are part of each CDR3. The order of the fields is clone size, D gene, V gene, J gene, CDR3 protein, CDR3 DNA. A D gene is named only where the DNA matches it firmly. A clone size is listed for some rows: how often the clone was seen (once, few, many), or a class if it is expanded.

.	TRBD2	TRBV5-1	TRBJ2-7	CASSETSGKEGEQYF	TGCGCCAGCAGCGAGACTAGCGGAAAGGAAGGCGAGCAGTACTTC
.	TRBD2	TRBV7-9	TRBJ2-1	CASSHERDPIYNEQFF	TGTGCCAGCAGCCACGAGCGGGACCCTATCTACAATGAGCAGTTCTTC
.	.	TRBV3-1/TRBV3-2	TRBJ2-1	CASSKTSTTYNEQFF	TGTGCCAGCAGCAAGACCAGTACTACCTACAATGAGCAGTTCTTC
.	.	TRBV28	TRBJ1-1	CASSPGGVGRDTEAFF	TGTGCCAGCTCCCCCGGGGGGGTCGGGAGAGACACTGAAGCTTTCTTT
.	.	TRBV10-3	TRBJ2-1	CAISFLAASSYNEQFF	TGTGCCATCAGTTTCCTCGCTGCTAGCTCCTACAATGAGCAGTTCTTC
.	TRBD1	TRBV5-1	TRBJ1-3	CASSVGQVLTGNTIYF	TGCGCCAGCAGCGTGGGACAGGTCTTAACTGGAAACACCATATATTTT
few	.	TRBV10-2	TRBJ1-2	CASSESGRRSGGYTF	TGCGCCAGCAGTGAGTCCGGCAGGAGGTCAGGTGGCTACACCTTC
.	TRBD2	TRBV5-1	TRBJ2-1	CASSLVPAGGPINEQFF	TGCGCCAGCAGCTTGGTTCCAGCGGGAGGGCCCATAAATGAGCAGTTCTTC
.	.	TRBV19	TRBJ2-2	CASSTGGELFF	TGTGCCAGTTCGACGGGCGGGGAGCTGTTTTTT
once	.	TRBV27	TRBJ2-2	CASSSGFNTGELFF	TGTGCCAGCAGTTCAGGGTTTAACACCGGGGAGCTGTTTTTT
.	.	TRBV6-5	TRBJ1-4	CASRAGPGEKLFF	TGTGCCAGCAGGGCGGGACCCGGAGAAAAACTGTTTTTT
.	.	TRBV7-9	TRBJ1-1	CASSLDSGGEAFF	TGTGCCAGCAGCTTGGACAGTGGGGGAGAAGCTTTCTTT
.	.	TRBV28	TRBJ2-3	CASSSPEVGPDTQYF	TGTGCCAGCAGTTCGCCGGAGGTCGGGCCAGATACGCAGTATTTT
.	.	TRBV12-5	TRBJ1-4	CASGNNLGQREKLFF	TGTGCTAGTGGCAACAACCTTGGCCAACGTGAAAAACTGTTTTTT
.	.	TRBV7-9	TRBJ2-3	CASSPQGVSTDTQYF	TGTGCCAGCAGCCCGCAGGGCGTAAGCACAGATACGCAGTATTTT
.	.	TRBV24-1	TRBJ1-3	CATSAGGQRGGNTIYF	TGTGCCACCAGTGCTGGCGGTCAAAGGGGTGGAAACACCATATATTTT
many	TRBD2	TRBV28	TRBJ2-1	CASGLAGEFGEQFF	TGTGCCAGTGGTCTAGCGGGAGAGTTTGGTGAGCAGTTCTTC
.	TRBD1	TRBV7-6	TRBJ2-7	CASSLARGLTGGEQYF	TGTGCCAGCAGCTTAGCGCGTGGGCTGACAGGGGGCGAGCAGTACTTC
.	.	TRBV4-2	TRBJ1-2	CASSQDWASPQDGYTF	TGTGCCAGCAGCCAAGATTGGGCCTCGCCCCAGGATGGCTACACCTTC
.	TRBD1	TRBV6-2/TRBV6-3	TRBJ1-1	CASSGTGTGPMNTEAFF	TGTGCCAGCAGTGGGACCGGGACAGGTCCGATGAACACTGAAGCTTTCTTT
once	TRBD2	TRBV11-2	TRBJ2-1	CASSLGLDQNEQFF	TGTGCCAGCAGCCTTGGACTAGACCAAAATGAGCAGTTCTTC
.	TRBD1	TRBV28	TRBJ1-5	CASSLGTGGVEPQHF	TGTGCCAGCAGTTTAGGGACAGGGGGGGTTGAGCCCCAGCATTTT
once	TRBD2	TRBV19	TRBJ2-1	CAIGGTSGSEYNEQFF	TGTGCCATAGGTGGGACTAGCGGGAGTGAATACAATGAGCAGTTCTTC
once	TRBD2	TRBV27	TRBJ2-1	CASRFLGGRVYNEQFF	TGTGCCAGCAGGTTCCTTGGCGGGAGGGTCTACAATGAGCAGTTCTTC
.	.	TRBV19	TRBJ2-2	CASSRSAGELFF	TGTGCCAGTAGTCGATCGGCCGGGGAGCTGTTTTTT
few	.	TRBV6-5	TRBJ1-1	CASSYSSGVAEAFF	TGTGCCAGCAGTTACTCGAGCGGGGTAGCGGAAGCTTTCTTT
.	.	TRBV19	TRBJ2-1	CASTRGGSYNEQFF	TGTGCCAGTACCAGGGGTGGGTCCTACAATGAGCAGTTCTTC
.	TRBD1	TRBV28	TRBJ1-2	CASSRDSNYGYTF	TGTGCCAGCAGTCGGGACAGTAACTATGGCTACACCTTC
.	.	TRBV12-3/TRBV12-4	TRBJ1-1	CASRPQGSTEAFF	TGTGCCAGCAGGCCGCAGGGGTCCACTGAAGCTTTCTTT
.	.	TRBV9	TRBJ2-7	CASSREARGEQYF	TGTGCCAGCAGCAGAGAAGCTCGCGGCGAGCAGTACTTC
.	.	TRBV5-1	TRBJ2-5	CASTSGDRLETQYF	TGCGCCAGCACCTCGGGCGACAGATTGGAGACCCAGTACTTC
.	.	TRBV5-1	TRBJ2-1	CASSLELVEQFF	TGCGCCAGCAGCTTGGAGTTAGTTGAGCAGTTCTTC
.	TRBD1	TRBV15	TRBJ1-5	CATSRGDRGPYSNQPQHF	TGTGCCACCAGCAGGGGGGACAGGGGGCCCTATAGCAATCAGCCCCAGCATTTT
.	TRBD1	TRBV6-6	TRBJ1-2	CASSQDRVYGYTF	TGTGCCAGCAGTCAGGACAGGGTTTATGGCTACACCTTC
.	TRBD2	TRBV9	TRBJ2-3	CASSVWTSGSSPFTDTQYF	TGTGCCAGCAGCGTATGGACTAGCGGGAGTTCGCCATTCACAGATACGCAGTATTTT
.	TRBD2	TRBV3-1/TRBV3-2	TRBJ2-7	CASSQTGTSGNGQYF	TGTGCCAGCAGCCAAACCGGGACTAGCGGGAATGGGCAGTACTTC
.	.	TRBV7-2	TRBJ2-1	CASSLGGPTAYNEQFF	TGTGCCAGCAGCTTAGGCGGGCCCACCGCCTACAATGAGCAGTTCTTC
.	TRBD1	TRBV5-4	TRBJ2-7	CASSKDRDGREYF	TGTGCCAGCAGCAAGGACAGGGACGGCCGGGAGTACTTC
.	TRBD1	TRBV7-8	TRBJ2-7	CASSLGTGSYEQYF	TGTGCCAGCAGCTTAGGGACAGGGTCCTACGAGCAGTACTTC
.	.	TRBV20-1	TRBJ1-6	CSASRTSGPFNSPLHF	TGCAGTGCTAGTCGTACATCTGGGCCCTTTAATTCACCCCTCCACTTT
.	TRBD2	TRBV10-1	TRBJ2-1	CASSPGTSGTEQFF	TGCGCCAGCAGCCCCGGGACTAGCGGGACTGAGCAGTTCTTC
.	TRBD2	TRBV2	TRBJ2-3	CASRWREGTDTQYF	TGTGCCAGCAGGTGGCGGGAGGGGACAGATACGCAGTATTTT
.	.	TRBV13	TRBJ2-4	CASSLVWGGENIQYF	TGTGCCAGCAGCTTAGTGTGGGGCGGGGAGAACATTCAGTACTTC
.	.	TRBV2	TRBJ2-2	CASSDGWNTGELFF	TGTGCCAGCAGTGATGGCTGGAACACCGGGGAGCTGTTTTTT
.	.	TRBV19	TRBJ1-4	CASKGGPNEKLFF	TGTGCCAGTAAAGGCGGTCCTAATGAAAAACTGTTTTTT
.	.	TRBV7-2	TRBJ1-6	CASSLWSAENSPLHF	TGTGCCAGCAGCTTATGGAGTGCAGAGAATTCACCCCTCCACTTT
.	TRBD2	TRBV5-1	TRBJ2-1	CASSASASSGRHNEQFF	TGCGCCAGCAGCGCCTCAGCTTCTAGCGGGAGGCACAATGAGCAGTTCTTC
.	TRBD2	TRBV5-4	TRBJ2-3	CASSLDLTSGSSTDTQYF	TGTGCCAGCAGCTTGGATTTGACTAGCGGATCTAGCACAGATACGCAGTATTTT
.	TRBD2	TRBV7-7	TRBJ2-1	CASSFRSGSGPHEQFF	TGTGCTAGCAGCTTCCGGAGCGGGAGTGGACCCCATGAGCAGTTCTTC
once	.	TRBV7-2	TRBJ1-2	CASSLHGTYGYTF	TGTGCCAGCAGCTTACATGGCACGTATGGCTACACCTTC
once	.	TRBV27	TRBJ2-1	CASRSYNEQFF	TGTGCCAGCAGGAGCTACAATGAGCAGTTCTTC
once	TRBD1	TRBV28	TRBJ1-1	CASSGQGKRAFF	TGTGCCAGCAGTGGACAGGGGAAGAGGGCTTTCTTT
.	.	TRBV19	TRBJ1-2	CASSPRRTVDGYTF	TGTGCCAGTAGTCCCCGACGGACAGTGGATGGCTACACCTTC
.	.	TRBV7-9	TRBJ1-2	CASSSTNGGSYGYTF	TGTGCCAGCAGCTCTACTAATGGGGGGAGCTATGGCTACACCTTC
.	TRBD1	TRBV3-1/TRBV3-2	TRBJ1-2	CASSPQNRGNGYTF	TGTGCCAGCAGCCCCCAGAACAGGGGGAACGGCTACACCTTC